This passage covers 22 T cell receptor beta chains from one sample sequenced in a study of T cells in Graves' hyperthyroidism and ophthalmopathy. The TCR beta CDR3 regions underwent amplification using RNA transcripts as the source. A set of HTBI primers served as the primers for a first-round RT-PCR of the TCR CDR3. TCRdb redid the calling of the multiplex PCR reads with MiXCR, one entry per CDR3 protein. Of hundreds of thousands of distinct CDR3 sequences detected, around 14% appear once; the ten largest clones hold around an eighth. The sequencing input was blood. These TCRs come from a woman in her late teens or twenties with Graves' hyperthyroidism.

Concerning this clonotype itself: Without the conserved terminal phenylalanine or tryptophan, this CDR3 likely stems from a read error. The J gene is TRBJ1-1, the V gene TRBV4-1, with 10 bases fitting TRBD1. V trimming: 3 bases; J trimming: 6 bases; junction bases outside the gene matches: 10. There are 16 residues in the CDR3. In germline, CDR1 is MGHRA, CDR2 YSYEKL. The CDR3 DNA sequence: TGCGCCAGCAGCCAGAAAACCGGGACAGGGGACCCTGAAGCTTTCGTT. As protein: CASSQKTGTGDPEAFV.

This clonotype appeared a few times. This rearrangement joins TRBV5-1 to TRBJ2-5; D may match TRBD1 or TRBD2 (6 bases each). Germline loops: CDR1 SGHRS, CDR2 YFSETQ. The length of the CDR3 is 16 residues. V was trimmed by 2 bases and J by 5 bases, leaving 19 bases between them. CDR3 DNA sequence: TGCGCCAGCAGCTTTACCGGGACACAGACTAGGGAGACCCAGTACTTC. Translating it yields CASSFTGTQTRETQYF.

There are a few counts of this clonotype. The chain has TRBV5-1 and TRBJ2-5, with D perhaps matching TRBD2 (5 bases). Per germline, CDR1 SGHRS and CDR2 YFSETQ. This CDR3 has 15 amino acids. V gave up 0 bases and J gave up 4 bases, with 13 bases separating them. CDR3 sequence (DNA): TGCGCCAGCAGCTTGGAGGGCACGGAGGCAGAGACCCAGTACTTC. This sequence encodes CASSLEGTEAETQYF.

In its sample, this clonotype was seen many times. The V and J genes are TRBV7-2 and TRBJ1-1; 9 bases agree with TRBD1. Losses at the gene ends were 4 bases for V and 5 bases for J; bases not matched to a gene: 8. Germline loops: CDR1 SGHTA, CDR2 FQGNSA. The CDR3 length is 15 residues. The CDR3 nucleotides read TGTGCCAGCAGCTCAATGGACAGGGGTTGGACTGAAGCTTTCTTT. This sequence encodes CASSSMDRGWTEAFF.

This clonotype was recorded many times. This chain joins TRBV24-1 and TRBJ2-3, with TRBD1 matching over 7 bases. The CDR3 length is 16 residues. CDR1 KGHDR and CDR2 SFDVKD come from the germline V gene. V was pared by 5 bases and J by 2 bases, with 9 bases of the junction left unmatched. The CDR3: CATSGYGTDSTDTQYF. The CDR3 nucleotides read TGTGCCACCAGTGGTTATGGGACAGATTCCACAGATACGCAGTATTTT.

About this clonotype itself: A much larger clone lies one base from this, so it may be a read error. The chain uses TRBV28 and TRBJ1-1; D gene ambiguous. The CDR3 runs 11 residues. CDR1 and CDR2 from the germline V gene are MDHEN and SYDVKM. In nucleotides, the CDR3 is TGTGCCGGCAGTCGCGCTACTGAAGCTTTCTTT. This encodes CAGSRATEAFF.

The sample holds many counts of this clonotype. The CDR3 DNA is TGCAGTGCTAGAATAGCGGGGGCCTCCTACGAGCAGTACTTC. This encodes CSARIAGASYEQYF. This rearrangement joins TRBV20-1 to TRBJ2-7, with 9 bases lining up with TRBD2. This CDR3 spans 14 amino acids. The junction had 2 bases not matched to a gene; V was cut back by 2 bases and J by 0 bases. Germline CDR1 reads DFQATT; CDR2 reads SNEGSKA (reference sequence).

With respect to this clonotype: A single base separates this from a much larger clone, so it may be a read error. The rearrangement links TRBV7-9 to TRBJ1-1, with 9 bases identical to TRBD1. This CDR3 spans 15 amino acids. CDR1 is SEHNR and CDR2 is FQNEAQ in the germline V gene (reference sequence). V was pared by 11 bases and J by 6 bases, with 16 bases of the junction left unmatched. CDR3: CACILTGTGRSEAFF. CDR3 coding DNA: TGTGCCTGCATCCTGACCGGGACAGGGAGATCTGAAGCTTTCTTT. The entire variable domain, with the rest obtained from reference TRBV7-9 and TRBJ1-1, is as follows: DTGVSQNPRHKITKRGQNVTFRCDPISEHNRLYWYRQTLGQGPEFLTYFQNEAQLEKSRLLSDRFSAERPKGSFSTLEIQRTEQGDSAMYLCACILTGTGRSEAFFGQGTRLTVV.

This clonotype was recorded a few times. The chain uses TRBV27 and TRBJ2-1, with 15 bases lining up with TRBD2. CDR3 length: 19 residues. Germline-derived CDR1 and CDR2 are MNHEY and SMNVEV (reference sequence). V gave up 3 bases and J gave up 2 bases; unmatched junction bases: 8. This chain's CDR3 is CASSFQGLAGGLTYNEQFF. The DNA of the CDR3 is TGTGCCAGCAGTTTCCAGGGACTAGCGGGAGGACTCACCTACAATGAGCAGTTCTTC.

The chain joins TRBV4-1 to TRBJ2-1, with a possible D match to TRBD2 (6 bases). Per the germline V gene, CDR1 is MGHRA and CDR2 is YSYEKL. This CDR3 has 14 residues. Trimming left V 4 bases short and J 5 bases short, with 12 bases between. Here the CDR3 DNA reads TGCGCCAGCAGCCCCTGGGGGGTGGACAATGAGCAGTTCTTC. Translating it yields CASSPWGVDNEQFF.

At least ten counts were recorded for this clonotype. The CDR3 loop is CASSYPGTHTDTQYF. The CDR3 bases are TGTGCCAGCAGTTACCCGGGAACCCACACAGATACGCAGTATTTT. This sequence joins TRBV6-2 or TRBV6-3 and TRBJ2-3; maybe TRBD2 (5 bases). Trimming left V 2 bases short and J 2 bases short, with 11 bases between. The germline CDR1 and CDR2 sequences are MNHEY and SVGEGT. The CDR3 spans 15 residues.

There are many counts of this clonotype. This sequence joins TRBV5-6 and TRBJ2-1, with 8 bases identical to TRBD1. The J segment lost 9 bases and the V segment lost 1 base, leaving 3 bases of the junction unmatched. This CDR3 is 13 amino acids long. Germline V lookup: CDR1 SGHDT, CDR2 YYEEEE. CDR3 coding DNA: TGTGCCAGCAGCTTGTCAGGGGGCGGTGAGCAGTTCTTC. Its translation is CASSLSGGGEQFF.

This clonotype was seen only a few times. The CDR3, as DNA: TGCAGTGCTAGAGCCCTGGGACAGGGAGATTCACCCCTCCACTTT. Its protein is CSARALGQGDSPLHF. The V call is TRBV20-1, the J call TRBJ1-6; 9 nucleotides match TRBD1. This CDR3 has 15 amino acids. Germline assignment: CDR1 DFQATT and CDR2 SNEGSKA (reference sequence). Germline trimming cut 1 base from V and 8 bases from J; bases unmatched to any gene: 6.

The sample holds many counts of this clonotype. CDR3 residues: CASRLTQETQYF. The CDR3 DNA sequence: TGCGCCAGCAGGTTAACTCAAGAGACCCAGTACTTC. V gene TRBV5-1 combines with J gene TRBJ2-5, with unresolved D. Trimming stripped 5 bases from V and 2 bases from J, with 7 bases between. Germline V gene lookup returns CDR1 SGHRS and CDR2 YFSETQ. This CDR3 spans 12 amino acids.

This clonotype was seen repeatedly, ten times or more. V is TRBV5-1 and J is TRBJ2-3; D perhaps matches TRBD1 (6 bases). Germline CDR1 and CDR2: SGHRS and YFSETQ. The CDR3 contains 15 residues. V lost 2 bases and J 0 bases, leaving 10 bases between the germline ends. CDR3 protein: CASSFYQGSTDTQYF. In DNA form, the CDR3 reads TGCGCCAGCAGCTTCTACCAGGGGAGCACAGATACGCAGTATTTT.

The sample holds a few counts of this clonotype. CDR3 nucleotide sequence: TGTGCCAGTAGTCTGACAGGCGAACAGGCAGATACGCAGTATTTT. It codes for CASSLTGEQADTQYF. The chain uses TRBV19 and TRBJ2-3; D perhaps matches TRBD1 (6 bases). Germline V gives CDR1 LNHDA, CDR2 SQIVND (reference sequence). V was trimmed by 5 bases and J by 4 bases, leaving 16 bases between them. CDR3 length: 15 residues.

The rearrangement links TRBV5-1 to TRBJ1-6; a possible D gene is TRBD1 (5 bases). The CDR3 sequence is 15 residues long. CDR1 and CDR2 (germline): SGHRS, YFSETQ. V lost 4 bases and J 5 bases, leaving 13 bases between the germline ends. The CDR3 protein is CASSPRDRDNSPLHF. As DNA, the CDR3 is TGCGCCAGCAGCCCCCGGGACCGTGATAATTCACCCCTCCACTTT.

This clonotype appeared many times. J is TRBJ2-2 and V is TRBV6-1; TRBD2 matches 14 bases. The germline V gene has CDR1 MNHNS and CDR2 SASEGT. Losses at the gene ends were 5 bases for V and 2 bases for J; bases not matched to a gene: 7. The CDR3 totals 18 residues. Here the CDR3 reads CASSFGLAGGHNTGELFF. The CDR3 DNA sequence: TGTGCCAGCAGTTTTGGACTAGCGGGGGGACATAACACCGGGGAGCTGTTTTTT.

The chain carries TRBV6-1 and TRBJ2-6; TRBD1 might be the D (5 bases). The CDR3 covers 15 residues. The germline V gene has CDR1 MNHNS and CDR2 SASEGT. V gave up 8 bases and J gave up 0 bases, with 11 bases separating them. CDR3 sequence (DNA): TGTGCCAGCTCTGGCAGGGACTCTGGGGCCAACGTCCTGACTTTC. It yields the protein CASSGRDSGANVLTF.

Points on this clonotype: Its ends do not fully match the called genes, so a read error is possible. The chain is built from TRBV9 and TRBJ1-2; a weak D match, TRBD1 (5 bases). CDR3 length equals 14 residues. Germline V gives CDR1 SGDLS, CDR2 YYNGEE. DNA of the CDR3: TGTGCCAGCAGCCCCAGTGGAGGGCTACGGGGCTACGCCTTC. Translating gives CASSPSGGLRGYAF.

This clonotype was observed a few times. The V call is TRBV5-1, the J call TRBJ1-2, with a weak D call TRBD1 (5 bases). CDR3 length equals 16 residues. Deletions cut 5 bases from V and 4 bases from J, with 21 bases between. Germline lookup yields CDR1 SGHRS and CDR2 YFSETQ. The CDR3 DNA reads as TGCGCCAGCAGGCATGGAGGACACCGAGGGATCTATGGCTACACCTTC. This sequence encodes CASRHGGHRGIYGYTF.

The V call is TRBV3-1, the J call TRBJ1-5, with a weak D call TRBD1 (6 bases). Germline V gives CDR1 LGHDT, CDR2 YNNKEL (reference sequence). Trimming removed 1 base at V and 1 base at J, with 11 bases between. The CDR3 runs to 16 residues. The CDR3 DNA follows: TGTGCCAGCAGCCAAGCCGCAGGGGTCAGCAATCAGCCCCAGCATTTT. It specifies CASSQAAGVSNQPQHF.